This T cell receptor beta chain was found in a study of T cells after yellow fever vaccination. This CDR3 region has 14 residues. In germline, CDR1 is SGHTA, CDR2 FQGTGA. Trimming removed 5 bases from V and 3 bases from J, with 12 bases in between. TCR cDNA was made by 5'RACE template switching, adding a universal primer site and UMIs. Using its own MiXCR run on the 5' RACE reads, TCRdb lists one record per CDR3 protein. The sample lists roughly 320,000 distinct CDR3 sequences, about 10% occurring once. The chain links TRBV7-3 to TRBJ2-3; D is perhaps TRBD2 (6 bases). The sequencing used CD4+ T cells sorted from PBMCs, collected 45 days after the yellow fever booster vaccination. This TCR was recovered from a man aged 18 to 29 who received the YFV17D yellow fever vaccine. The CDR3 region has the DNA TGTGCCAGCAGCCAGACACTAGCAACAGATACGCAGTATTTT. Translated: CASSQTLATDTQYF. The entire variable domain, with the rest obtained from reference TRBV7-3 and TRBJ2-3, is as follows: GAGVSQTPSNKVTEKGKYVELRCDPISGHTALYWYRQSLGQGPEFLIYFQGTGAADDSGLPNDRFFAVRPEGSVSTLKIQRTERGDSAVYLCASSQTLATDTQYFGPGTRLTVL.